A selection of T cell receptor beta chains follows, all from one sample in a study of blood T cell repertoires in COVID-19. This table comes from immunoSEQ multiplex PCR, and its TCRdb copy is limited to in-frame clones, with some not included. The profile shows approximately 500,000 clones, 89% of them singletons. Sequencing input: peripheral blood. These TCRs come from a man between 18 and 35 years old with COVID-19, enrolled during active disease. CDR3s include the opening cysteine and the closing phenylalanine or tryptophan. Each record gives: CDR3 DNA, CDR3 protein, J gene, clone size, D gene, V gene. A D gene is named only where the DNA matches it firmly. The size of a clone is reported for some rows only, either as once, few or many, or as a class for expanded clones.

TGTGCCAGCAGTGAAGGGCCCGGGACAGGTACCTACGAGCAGTACTTC	CASSEGPGTGTYEQYF	TRBJ2-7	once	TRBD1	TRBV6-1
TGTGCCAGCACCGAGGGGCAGGGGAAGGGAAACACCATATATTTT	CASTEGQGKGNTIYF	TRBJ1-3	-	-	TRBV6-5
TGTGCCAGCACCTTAGGCCCAGGGGCTGGTTCACCCCTCCACTTT	CASTLGPGAGSPLHF	TRBJ1-6	-	-	TRBV11-1
TGTGCCAGCAACCTAGCGGGTGTAACAGAGACCCAGTACTTC	CASNLAGVTETQYF	TRBJ2-5	-	TRBD2	TRBV9
TGCGCCAGCAGCCGGGATAGGACAGGGACGGATGAAGCTTTCTTT	CASSRDRTGTDEAFF	TRBJ1-1	-	TRBD1	TRBV4-1
TGTGCCAGCAGCACGGGACAGGGGGATGGCTACACCTTC	CASSTGQGDGYTF	TRBJ1-2	few	TRBD1	TRBV9
TGTGCCAGTAGTATAAGTTGGCACAGACCAAACACCGGGGAGCTGTTTTTT	CASSISWHRPNTGELFF	TRBJ2-2	-	-	TRBV19
TGTGCCAGCAAAAGACCCACGGGTACCGGGGAGCTGTTTTTT	CASKRPTGTGELFF	TRBJ2-2	once	-	TRBV6-5
TGTGCCAGCAGCTTAGGGACAGGAAGCTACGAGCAGTACTTC	CASSLGTGSYEQYF	TRBJ2-7	-	TRBD1	TRBV7-9
TGTGCCAGCACCGCCCTGGACTCGCGGGAGACCCAGTACTTC	CASTALDSRETQYF	TRBJ2-5	-	-	TRBV6-5
TGTGCCTGGAATCGTGCCGGGACTGGAAACACCATATATTTT	CAWNRAGTGNTIYF	TRBJ1-3	-	-	TRBV30
TGCGCCAGCACTCCGGGTCCTCCTTCCTACGAGCAGTACTTC	CASTPGPPSYEQYF	TRBJ2-7	-	-	TRBV5-1
TGTGCCAGCAGGCCGGACATAAATGAGCAGTTCTTC	CASRPDINEQFF	TRBJ2-1	-	-	TRBV2
TGTGCCAGCAGTCGAAACAGGGGCTACGAGCAGTACTTC	CASSRNRGYEQYF	TRBJ2-7	-	TRBD1	TRBV25-1
TGCGCCAGCAGCTTGGCACCAGACAGGGCCTCCTACGAGCAGTACTTC	CASSLAPDRASYEQYF	TRBJ2-7	-	TRBD1	TRBV5-1
TGCGCCAGCAGCGATAAGCGGACTGTAAATGAGCAGTTCTTC	CASSDKRTVNEQFF	TRBJ2-1	-	-	TRBV5-1
TGTGCCAGCAGGGGGGGACTAGCGGGCCAAGAGACCCAGTACTTC	CASRGGLAGQETQYF	TRBJ2-5	once	TRBD2	TRBV2
TGTGCCAGCAGCCAAGATCCTAACAGGGTTGGTTCACCCCTCCACTTT	CASSQDPNRVGSPLHF	TRBJ1-6	-	-	TRBV4-2
TGTGCCAGCAGCTCACCCTCAGGGCAGCAGGATCAGCCCCAGCATTTT	CASSSPSGQQDQPQHF	TRBJ1-5	-	-	TRBV7-6
TGTGCCAGCAGTCTCGGTGCTAGCTACGAGCAGTACTTC	CASSLGASYEQYF	TRBJ2-7	-	-	TRBV27